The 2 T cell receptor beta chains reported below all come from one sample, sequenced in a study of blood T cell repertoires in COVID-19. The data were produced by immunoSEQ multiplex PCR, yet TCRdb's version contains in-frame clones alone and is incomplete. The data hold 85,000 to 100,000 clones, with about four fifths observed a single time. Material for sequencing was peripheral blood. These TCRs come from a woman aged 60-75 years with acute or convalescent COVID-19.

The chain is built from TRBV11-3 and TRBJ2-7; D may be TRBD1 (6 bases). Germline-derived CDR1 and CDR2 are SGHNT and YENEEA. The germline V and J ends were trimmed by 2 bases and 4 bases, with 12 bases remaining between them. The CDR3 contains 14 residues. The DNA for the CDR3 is TGTGCCAGCAGCTTATCAGGGGCAGGTTACGAGCAGTACTTC. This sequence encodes CASSLSGAGYEQYF.

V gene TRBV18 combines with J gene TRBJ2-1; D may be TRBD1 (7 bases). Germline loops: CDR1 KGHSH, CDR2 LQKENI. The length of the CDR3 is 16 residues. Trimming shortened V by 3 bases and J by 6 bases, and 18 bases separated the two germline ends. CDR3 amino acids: CASSPGGDRVRNEQFF. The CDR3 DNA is TGTGCCAGCTCACCGGGGGGAGACAGGGTGCGCAATGAGCAGTTCTTC.